This entry is about one T cell receptor beta chain. What it binds is not known. The data originate from a study of tumor-infiltrating lymphocytes in primary liver carcinoma. Across the whole study: In every tissue type, samples returned a similar yield of roughly 3.65 to 7.5 million productive TCRbeta reads. Study-wide results and caveats: Reduced overlap was seen in tumor-adjacent and tumor-blood pairs versus tumor region pairs.

Investigators took RNA and DNA out together from roughly 21-30 mg of unsorted bulk tissue. Surgery removed the patients' primary liver carcinoma. Using a constant-region primer together with ProtoScript II reverse transcriptase, TCR beta cDNA was made from roughly 500 ng of total RNA. It was through three nested multiplex PCR rounds of slightly modified ARM-PCR that TCR beta libraries arose. The study ran its first two PCR rounds for roughly 11 cycles each, using TRBV1-TRBV30 forward primers and a C-beta reverse primer. TCRdb recomputed calls from the multiplex PCR reads with MiXCR, one row per CDR3 protein. The sample lists more than 45,000 distinct CDR3 sequences, roughly 80% occurring once. The germline V gene has CDR1 MGHRA and CDR2 YSYEKL. The V end was cut by 0 bases, the J end by 5 bases, with 8 bases between. The CDR3 extends over 14 amino acids.

The chain recombines TRBV4-1 with TRBJ2-1, with D uncertain. The sample comprised liver tumor tissue from sampling region 5. Subset described: tumor region T5, tumor centre. This sequence was found in a man aged 35-49 years with primary liver carcinoma and hepatitis B virus infection. The CDR3 bases are TGCGCCAGCAGCCAAGAGTCCCATAACAATGAGCAGTTCTTC. This encodes CASSQESHNNEQFF.